The 25 T cell receptor beta chains given below trace back to one sample, sequenced in a study of kidney transplant recipient with SARS-CoV-2 infection (TCRdb year 2021). This sample was sequenced with an Illumina MiSeq. TCRdb's own reprocessing of the public reads used fastp at Q25 and MiXCR and kept productive beta chains. Identical CDR3 protein sequences are pooled into one entry, listed with their most common genes and DNA. The sample profile shows fewer than 250,000 distinct CDR3 sequences; 25% to 30% of them were found once. Jointly, the top ten make up roughly 7.3% of the sample. The sample's time point label is to be understood as: pre-pandemic baseline sample and day 111 after first positive SARS-CoV-2 test. Sample: a blood sample, taken at baseline and between days 110 and 120 from a kidney transplant recipient. The receptors were gathered from a male patient aged 30 to 39 who had COVID-19 and was a kidney transplant recipient. After a transplant, certain T cells may trace back to the graft donor.

The sample holds many counts of this clonotype. As DNA, the CDR3 is TGTGCCAGCAGCCGGGACAGGAACAATCAGCCCCAGCATTTT. Its protein product is CASSRDRNNQPQHF. V and J are TRBV5-8 and TRBJ1-5; 8 positions match TRBD1. Losses at the gene ends were 4 bases for V and 3 bases for J; bases not matched to a gene: 3. Germline V gene lookup returns CDR1 SGHTS and CDR2 YDEGEE. CDR3 size: 14 residues.

In regard to this clonotype: Being one base from a much bigger clone, this may be a read error. CDR3 loop: CASNHHLEDTQYF. The CDR3 DNA reads as TGTGCCAGCAATCATCATCTAGAAGATACGCAGTATTTT. J is TRBJ2-3 and V is TRBV27, with D unclear. The CDR3 is 13 residues long. The ends were cut back, 7 bases at V and 5 bases at J, with 13 bases in the middle. The germline gives CDR1 MNHEY, CDR2 SMNVEV (reference sequence).

As concerns this clonotype: A single base separates this from a much larger clone, so it may be a read error. The V and J genes are TRBV24-1 and TRBJ2-3; 14 nucleotides line up with TRBD2. In germline, CDR1 is KGHDR, CDR2 SFDVKD. The CDR3 covers 19 residues. CDR3 loop: CVTSEVGGLAGVGTDTQYF. The CDR3 DNA is TGTGTCACCAGTGAAGTTGGGGGACTAGCGGGAGTGGGGACAGATACGCAGTATTTT.

This clonotype was counted ten times or more. The rearrangement uses TRBV7-6 and TRBJ2-7, with 14 bases matching TRBD2. Germline-derived CDR1 and CDR2 are SGHVS and FNYEAQ. V dropped 5 bases and J dropped 4; count of bases not matched to a gene: 4. CDR3 length: 15 residues. The CDR3 DNA reads as TGTGCCAGCAGCCTGGGACTAGCGGGAGAGTACGAGCAGTACTTC. As protein: CASSLGLAGEYEQYF.

This clonotype was seen only a few times. This sequence joins TRBV5-4 and TRBJ2-3; TRBD2 aligns across 7 bases. Germline CDR1 SGHNT, CDR2 YYREEE (reference sequence). The CDR3 loop spans 15 amino acids. V shed 4 bases and J 4 bases; nucleotides not matched to a gene: 9. CDR3 nucleotides: TGTGCCAGCAGCGACCCTAGCGGTAGGGCAGATACGCAGTATTTT. Protein sequence: CASSDPSGRADTQYF.

To note about this clonotype: Just one base apart from a much larger clone, this may be a read error. This chain connects TRBV8-2 to TRBJ1-2. TRBV8-2 is a documented pseudogene. The CDR3 sequence is 16 residues long. The CDR3 DNA sequence: TGTGGCAGTCGAGACGGTGATAGCCGAAAGACCTATGGCTACACCTTC. Translated: CGSRDGDSRKTYGYTF.

A note on this clonotype: A read error may explain this, as a much larger clone is one base away. CDR3 protein: CAISPGDNTYEQYF. The CDR3 coding sequence is TGCGCCATCAGCCCGGGGGACAACACCTACGAGCAGTACTTC. The chain joins TRBV5-1 to TRBJ2-7, with D possibly called TRBD1 or TRBD2 (6 bases each). CDR3 length equals 14 residues. Germline V lookup: CDR1 SGHRS, CDR2 YFSETQ.

This clonotype was counted ten times or more. CDR3 protein: CASSSSLATVMQDTQYF. CDR3 DNA: TGTGCCAGCAGTAGTAGCTTAGCTACAGTCATGCAAGATACGCAGTATTTT. V and J are TRBV21-1 and TRBJ2-3. TRBV21-1 is a known pseudogene. The CDR3 covers 17 residues.

A word on this clonotype: An end of the junction does not agree with germline; a read error may underlie this. The chain's CDR3 is CTSGTVSRSRKTYGYTF. The CDR3 DNA follows: TGCACCAGCGGTACCGTCTCAAGATCGCGAAAGACCTATGGCTATACCTTC. The V gene is TRBV10-1, the J gene TRBJ1-2; D not resolved. Germline CDR1 reads WNHNN; CDR2 reads SYGVQD (reference sequence). The CDR3 length is 17 residues.

In the case of this clonotype: Since a much larger clone is just one base distant, this may be a read error. This chain joins TRBV3-1 and TRBJ1-2, with unresolved D. Germline CDR1 and CDR2: LGHDT and YNNKEL (reference sequence). The CDR3 has 17 residues. The CDR3 reads CTSSVGFTLRKTYGYTF. The CDR3 DNA sequence: TGTACCAGCAGCGTCGGTTTCACCCTTCGAAAGACCTATGGCTACACCTTC.

Comments on this clonotype: A much larger clone sits a single nucleotide away, making a read error possible. The chain uses TRBV11-2 and TRBJ1-1; D unclear. This CDR3 spans 13 amino acids. Looked up from germline, CDR1 is SGHAT and CDR2 is FQNNGV. Trimming removed 5 bases from V and 4 bases from J, with 11 bases in between. Here the CDR3 DNA reads TGTGCCAGCAGCGGGGTTACGGGCACTGAAGCTTTCTTT. This sequence encodes CASSGVTGTEAFF.

In its sample, this clonotype was seen many times. The V call is TRBV12-3 or TRBV12-4, the J call TRBJ1-1; D is uncertain. Trimming took off 7 bases at V and 5 bases at J, with 8 bases between the two ends. There are 11 residues in the CDR3. The CDR3 bases are TGTGCCAGCACCAGCCTGACTGAAGCTTTCTTT. Translation: CASTSLTEAFF.

This clonotype was observed many times. V gene TRBV3-1 combines with J gene TRBJ1-1; D is unclear. Per the germline V gene, CDR1 is LGHDT and CDR2 is YNNKEL (reference sequence). This CDR3 has 17 amino acids. V lost 4 bases to trimming and J lost 4 bases, with 22 bases between them. The CDR3 loop is CASSLNAPISIRTEAFF. CDR3 sequence (DNA): TGTGCCAGCAGCCTAAACGCTCCCATTTCAATTCGCACTGAAGCTTTCTTT.

This clonotype was counted many times. The chain uses TRBV12-3 or TRBV12-4 and TRBJ2-7; TRBD2 agrees at 7 bases. The CDR3 has 17 residues. V trimming: 5 bases; J trimming: 3 bases; junction bases outside the gene matches: 16. The CDR3, as DNA: TGTGCCAGCAGTCAGCTCCGTTTGGGCGGGAGTGACTACGAGCAGTACTTC. Translating gives CASSQLRLGGSDYEQYF.

Comments on this clonotype: A junction boundary mismatches the germline segment, possibly from a read error. The genes are TRBV6-9 and TRBJ1-2; no definite D call. CDR1 is MNHGY and CDR2 is SVAAGI in the germline V gene. The CDR3 has 17 amino acids. The CDR3 coding sequence is TGTGTCAGCAGTTGCGGTCGGCCTTACGGAAAGACCTATGGCTACACCTTC. Translating it yields CVSSCGRPYGKTYGYTF.

For this clonotype: This clone may be a read error of a much larger clone one base away. The V and J genes are TRBV29-1 and TRBJ2-7; TRBD1 aligns across 8 bases. Germline CDR1 is SQVTM and CDR2 is ANQGSEA. CDR3 length equals 12 residues. The CDR3: CGVAGTGYEQYF. Written as DNA, the CDR3 is TGCGGCGTTGCCGGGACAGGCTACGAGCAGTACTTC.

In this sample, this clonotype turned up a few times. Just one base apart from a much larger clone, this may be a read error. The CDR3 carries no conserved terminal phenylalanine or tryptophan, so it likely arises from a read error. The gene calls are TRBV6-2 or TRBV6-3 and TRBJ1-1; the D is unclear. Per germline, CDR1 MNHEY and CDR2 SVGEGT. This CDR3 is built from 13 residues. Trimming took 6 bases from V and 1 from J, leaving 9 bases between them. CDR3: CASSRHPNTEAFS. Written as DNA, the CDR3 is TGTGCCAGCAGCAGACACCCGAACACTGAAGCTTTCTCT.

This clonotype was recorded many times. The chain links TRBV5-1 to TRBJ2-7; D is uncertain. The CDR3 is 14 amino acids. The ends were cut back, 0 bases at V and 0 bases at J, with 7 bases in the middle. The germline V gene has CDR1 SGHRS and CDR2 YFSETQ. The CDR3 DNA is TGCGCCAGCAGCTTGGGAGTAACCTCCTACGAGCAGTACGTC. It translates to CASSLGVTSYEQYV.

This clonotype was observed at least ten times. The chain is built from TRBV7-1 and TRBJ1-2; D unresolved. TRBV7-1 is noted as an ORF with a role that remains uncertain. V shed 5 bases and J shed 4 bases, with 23 bases lying between them. This CDR3 contains 17 residues. CDR3 coding DNA: TGTGCCAGCAGCGCAGTGAGTCACGAGGGAAAGACCTATGGCTACACCTTC. Translated: CASSAVSHEGKTYGYTF.

As for this clonotype: It may be a read error: a sequence one base away is much more abundant. This chain uses TRBV7-9 with TRBJ1-2; D is unresolved. The V end lost 3 bases, the J end lost 6 bases, and 23 bases lay between the germline ends. CDR3 size: 17 residues. CDR1 and CDR2 from the germline V gene are SEHNR and FQNEAQ (reference sequence). CDR3 coding DNA: TGTGCCAGCAGCTTTAGTATATACCATGGAAAGACCCATGGCTACACCTTC. This sequence encodes CASSFSIYHGKTHGYTF.

This clonotype was found many times. V and J are TRBV11-2 and TRBJ1-2; D is undetermined. V dropped 5 bases and J dropped 4 bases, with 23 bases sitting between them. This CDR3 spans 17 amino acids. The V gene's germline CDR1 is SGHAT and CDR2 FQNNGV. The CDR3 spells CASSIQRTSRKTYGYTF. The CDR3 region has the DNA TGTGCCAGCAGCATACAGAGAACAAGCAGAAAGACCTATGGCTACACCTTC.

As regards this clonotype: A much larger clone is a single base away; this may be a read error. V and J are TRBV4-2 and TRBJ1-3; tentatively, D is TRBD1 (6 bases). This CDR3 has 15 amino acids. Trimming removed 4 bases from V and 3 bases from J, with 13 bases in between. Per the germline V gene, CDR1 is LGHNA and CDR2 is YNFKEQ. CDR3 residues: CASSPAQGYGNTIYF. CDR3 nucleotide sequence: TGTGCCAGCAGCCCAGCTCAGGGGTATGGAAACACCATATATTTT.

This clonotype came up many times. The V and J genes are TRBV11-2 and TRBJ2-7, with D tentatively TRBD2 (5 bases). From germline, CDR1 is SGHAT and CDR2 FQNNGV. There are 15 residues in the CDR3. V was cut by 3 bases and J by 6 bases, with 18 bases left in between. This chain's CDR3 is CASSLGAGGGGEQYF. DNA for the CDR3: TGTGCCAGCAGCTTGGGTGCGGGTGGTGGAGGCGAGCAGTACTTC.

Note on this clonotype: A much bigger clone sits one base away, suggesting this may be a read error. CDR3 residues: CASSLDTVSYGYTF. For the CDR3, the DNA is TGTGCCAGCAGCTTAGACACGGTGAGCTATGGCTACACCTTC. The chain couples TRBV7-9 to TRBJ1-2; D remains unclear. Germline V CDR1 and CDR2: SEHNR, FQNEAQ (reference sequence). The V gene lost 1 base and the J gene lost 4 bases, with 10 bases spanning the gap. This CDR3 comprises 14 residues.

To note about this clonotype: A much larger clone differs from this one at a single base, so this may be a read error. CDR3 amino acids: CASSPTPLTGIHEQFF. CDR3 sequence (DNA): TGTGCCAGCAGCCCGACCCCCCTGACAGGGATACATGAGCAGTTCTTC. The rearrangement links TRBV5-5 to TRBJ2-1, with TRBD1 matching over 7 bases. CDR3 length: 16 amino acids. The junction had 15 bases not matched to a gene; V was cut back by 4 bases and J by 8 bases. Germline V lookup: CDR1 SGHKS, CDR2 YYEKEE (reference sequence). Combining the CDR3 with reference TRBV5-5 and TRBJ2-1 gives the whole variable domain DAGVTQSPTHLIKTRGQQVTLRCSPISGHKSVSWYQQVLGQGPQFIFQYYEKEERGRGNFPDRFSARQFPNYSSELNVNALLLGDSALYLCASSPTPLTGIHEQFFGPGTRLTVL.